Listed below are T cell receptor beta chains from one sample, sequenced in a study of vaccination and CD4 T cells after COVID-19. TCRdb itself ran the PCR reads through MiXCR, one entry per CDR3 protein. The table lists around 13,000 distinct CDR3 sequences, around 56% of them singletons. These receptors have no identified antigens. Sequences were obtained from CD4+ T cells from blood, cultured in vitro. The origin of the receptors is a human donor who had recovered from COVID-19. The CDR3 runs from the conserved cysteine through the conserved F or W. The order of the fields is J gene, V gene, CDR3 protein.

>TRBJ1-5|TRBV7-2
CASSLAGGHGNQPQHF
>TRBJ1-5|TRBV20-1
CSARGAGVGFSNQPQHF
>TRBJ2-7|TRBV2
CASRETGANSYEQYF
>TRBJ2-5|TRBV20-1
CSAALAGGQETQYF
>TRBJ2-1|TRBV19
CASSIGTSGRRNEQFF
>TRBJ2-7|TRBV29-1
CSVLLAYEQYF
>TRBJ1-2|TRBV7-3
CASSPQPNYGYTF
>TRBJ2-1|TRBV7-3
CASSFRTQGSGEQFF
>TRBJ1-5|TRBV20-1
CSARLLSNQPQHF
>TRBJ2-1|TRBV20-1
CSASGYLNEQFF
>TRBJ1-5|TRBV19
CASRITLNQPQHF
>TRBJ2-2|TRBV6-4
CASRGQANTGELFF
>TRBJ2-7|TRBV28
CASINRAGSYEQYF
>TRBJ1-6|TRBV7-6
CASSPIAETNSPLHF
>TRBJ1-1|TRBV5-1
CASSLLVGTGGNTEAFF
>TRBJ2-7|TRBV10-3
CAISLNKYSYEQYF
>TRBJ2-7|TRBV20-1
CSAQTLTGTYEQYF
>TRBJ1-5|TRBV28
CASSFTGTKNQPQHF
>TRBJ1-3|TRBV7-9
CASSPSDRTGNTIYF
>TRBJ1-1|TRBV2
CASRRTGGVSVVSEAFF
>TRBJ1-5|TRBV20-1
CSTRFKGRDQPQHF
>TRBJ2-5|TRBV7-9
CASSLAGGRETQYF
>TRBJ2-7|TRBV7-2
CASSPTLYEQYF
>TRBJ2-5|TRBV7-9
CASSSKDGTLVETQYF
>TRBJ1-6|TRBV7-9
CASSLSGGSGNSPLHF
>TRBJ2-2|TRBV5-1
CASSLWGPGATGELFF
>TRBJ2-3|TRBV12-3/TRBV12-4
CASSLRGTDTQYF
>TRBJ2-7|TRBV27
CASSNMRGSSYEQYF
>TRBJ2-7|TRBV7-2
CASSLQGATDSYEQYF
>TRBJ1-5|TRBV2
CASSDQGGNQPQHF
>TRBJ2-5|TRBV10-3
CASQTGGYQETQYF
>TRBJ1-1|TRBV18
CASSPAGWHTEAFF
>TRBJ2-7|TRBV14
CASSQGLSSYEQYF
>TRBJ2-5|TRBV7-6
CASSLVARSDGETQYF
>TRBJ2-4|TRBV7-2
CASSLGLAFAKNIQYF
>TRBJ2-5|TRBV6-2/TRBV6-3
CASRRLAGGGETQYF
>TRBJ2-2|TRBV7-2
CTSSPRTSGRVIGELFF
>TRBJ1-2|TRBV27
CASSHERTVGGYTF
>TRBJ1-1|TRBV7-9
CASSFQRGQGEAFF
>TRBJ1-2|TRBV5-1
CASSRQGWNGYTF
>TRBJ2-7|TRBV28
CASSFDRLRGRYEQYF
>TRBJ2-3|TRBV20-1
CSARWQGGTDTQYF
>TRBJ2-6|TRBV2
CASSDGGSGANVLTF
>TRBJ2-7|TRBV11-2
CASSLDVGAFYEQYF
>TRBJ2-2|TRBV20-1
CSARQGGDTGELFF
>TRBJ2-3|TRBV20-1
CSARDPVPDTQYF
>TRBJ1-5|TRBV6-1
CASSPILWDRGQPQHF
>TRBJ2-7|TRBV7-2
CASSPPSPGLAGDSYEQYF
>TRBJ1-2|TRBV19
CASSIQLNYGYTF
>TRBJ2-5|TRBV6-2/TRBV6-3
CASKKTGTETQYF
>TRBJ1-5|TRBV30
CAWSAWKGEVQHF
>TRBJ2-5|TRBV20-1
CSAGGTQETQYF
>TRBJ1-2|TRBV20-1
CSATPRRTGAYYGYTF
>TRBJ2-1|TRBV6-2/TRBV6-3
CASIEPTSGGSSYNEQFF
>TRBJ1-3|TRBV6-5
CASSYRGAKHGNTIYF
>TRBJ1-2|TRBV28
CASSQTGQGPNYGYTF
>TRBJ1-5|TRBV21-1
CASSKGGNQPQHF
>TRBJ2-7|TRBV20-1
CSATWTSGKTGYEQYF
>TRBJ1-1|TRBV20-1
CSVQSGGNTEAFF